This paragraph covers one TCR beta chain sequence. The data were obtained in a study of shared T cell receptors in the human thymus. Per the germline V gene, CDR1 is LNHDA and CDR2 is SQIVND (reference sequence). The CDR3 spans 14 residues. The V and J ends lost 3 bases and 3 bases respectively, with 11 bases between them. Only in-frame clones appear in the TCRdb table, and some are missing; sequencing was by immunoSEQ multiplex PCR. In the table there are more than 550,000 clones, more than 70% of which are singletons. Another study also made use of these data, one on human thymus T cells. As that study records: The thymus tissue came from resections taken during corrective heart surgery.

The material sequenced was thymocytes. The chain recombines TRBV19 with TRBJ1-2; D gene uncertain. The sequence derives from a boy in the first two years of life with a congenital heart defect. This CDR3 reads CASSMWRWDYGYTF. As DNA, the CDR3 is TGTGCCAGTAGTATGTGGAGGTGGGACTATGGCTACACCTTC. Supplemented by reference TRBV19 and TRBJ1-2, the full variable domain reads DGGITQSPKYLFRKEGQNVTLSCEQNLNHDAMYWYRQDPGQGLRLIYYSQIVNDFQKGDIAEGYSVSREKKESFPLTVTSAQKNPTAFYLCASSMWRWDYGYTFGSGTRLTVV.